The TCR beta chain described here comes from a study of human T cells and chemical hapten exposure. Study processing details: Samples contained a median of around 89,000 TCRs, with a range of 23,224 to 690,600. From the RACE reads, TCRdb called clonotypes with MiXCR, one entry per CDR3 protein. These V and J calls are TCRdb output, not the study's own analysis. The table lists 65,000 or so distinct CDR3 sequences, around 6.1% of them singletons. CDR1 DFQATT and CDR2 SNEGSKA come from the germline V gene (reference sequence). The CDR3 totals 12 residues. Trimming pared 5 bases from V and 6 bases from J, leaving 14 bases between. The time point is: healthy volunteer bleed at 6 weeks. Someone pulled total RNA out of unfractionated whole blood. At least ten counts were recorded for this clonotype.

Sequenced: whole blood. This chain uses TRBV20-1 with TRBJ2-7, with a possible D match to TRBD2 (6 bases). This receptor was obtained from a female donor in good health. Some clones in this sample may be carry-over from other donors' samples. This chain's CDR3 is CSAEGTPLEQYF. As DNA, the CDR3 is TGCAGTGCTGAGGGGACTCCCCTCGAGCAGTACTTC.